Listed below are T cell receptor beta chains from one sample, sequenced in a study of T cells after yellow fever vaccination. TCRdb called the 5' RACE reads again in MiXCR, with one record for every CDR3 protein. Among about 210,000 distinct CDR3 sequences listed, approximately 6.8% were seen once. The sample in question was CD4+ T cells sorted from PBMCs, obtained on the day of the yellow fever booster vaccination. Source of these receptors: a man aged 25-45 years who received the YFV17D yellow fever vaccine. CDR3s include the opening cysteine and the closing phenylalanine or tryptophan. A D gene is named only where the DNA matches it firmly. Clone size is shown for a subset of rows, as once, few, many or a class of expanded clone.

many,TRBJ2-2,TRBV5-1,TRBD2,TGCGCCAGCAGCTTGGTAGCGGGAGATTATACCGGGGAGCTGTTTTTT,CASSLVAGDYTGELFF
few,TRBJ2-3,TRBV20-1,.,TGCAGCCCGATTCTCCGGGCAGATACGCAGTATTTT,CSPILRADTQYF
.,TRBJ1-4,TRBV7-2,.,TGTGCCAGCAGCCCCCGACAGAAACGGAACTCTGAAAAACTGTTTTTT,CASSPRQKRNSEKLFF
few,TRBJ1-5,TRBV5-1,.,TGCGCCAGCAGCTTGGACCGTATAGGGCCCCAGCATTTT,CASSLDRIGPQHF
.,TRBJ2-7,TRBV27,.,TGTGCCAGCAGTCCCATAAATCGGGGGTCCTACGAGCAGTACTTC,CASSPINRGSYEQYF
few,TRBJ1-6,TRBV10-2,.,TGCGCCAGCAGTGATTGGACAGAAAATTCACCCCTCCACTTT,CASSDWTENSPLHF
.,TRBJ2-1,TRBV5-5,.,TGTGCCAGCAGCCCAGACATGTCCTACAATGAGCAGTTCTTC,CASSPDMSYNEQFF
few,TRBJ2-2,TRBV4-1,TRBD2,TGCGCCAGCAGCCGGGAAGCGGGAGGCAACACCGGGGAGCTGTTTTTT,CASSREAGGNTGELFF
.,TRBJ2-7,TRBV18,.,TGTGCCAGCTCCACTGGCCGGGACAACGAGCAGTACTTC,CASSTGRDNEQYF
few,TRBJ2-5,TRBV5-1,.,TGCGCCAGCAGCTTGGGTCCAGGCTCCTCCCAAGAGACCCAGTACTTC,CASSLGPGSSQETQYF
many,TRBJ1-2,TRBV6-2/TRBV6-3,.,TGTGCCAGCAGAAATCATGGCGTTGGCTACACCTTC,CASRNHGVGYTF
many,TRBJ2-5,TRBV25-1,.,TGTGCCAGCCTGGGCTATCAGACCCAGTACTTC,CASLGYQTQYF
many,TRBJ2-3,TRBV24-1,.,TGTGCCACCAGTGATTTGGCGGACACCACAGATACGCAGTATTTT,CATSDLADTTDTQYF
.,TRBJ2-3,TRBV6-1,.,TGTGCCAGCAGCCAGTTTGGCAGGGGATTAACAGATACGCAGTATTTT,CASSQFGRGLTDTQYF
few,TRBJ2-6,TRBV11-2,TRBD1,TGTGCCAGTATGGACAGGGGAACCGCTGGGGCCAACGTCCTGACTTTC,CASMDRGTAGANVLTF
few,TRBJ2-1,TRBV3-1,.,TGTGCCAGCAGCCAATCCGCCGGGACTCCTACCTTCTTC,CASSQSAGTPTFF
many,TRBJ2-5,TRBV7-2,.,TGTGCCAGCAGCCCTCGCTCTCAACACTCGGAGACCCAGTACTTC,CASSPRSQHSETQYF
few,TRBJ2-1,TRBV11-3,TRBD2,TGTGCCAGCAGCCGCAGCGGGACCCACTACAATGAGCAGTTCTTC,CASSRSGTHYNEQFF
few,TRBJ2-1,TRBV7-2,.,TGTGCCAGCAGCACGTTACCCAACAATGAGCAGTTCTTC,CASSTLPNNEQFF
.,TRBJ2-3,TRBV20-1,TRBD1,TGCAGTGCCCCCGAGACAGGGACAGATACGCAGTATTTT,CSAPETGTDTQYF
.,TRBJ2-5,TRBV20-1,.,TGCAGTGCTAGGGAATCCGGGACGGTACCGGGGGTTACCCAGTACTTC,CSARESGTVPGVTQYF
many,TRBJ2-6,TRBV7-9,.,TGTGCCAGCAGCTTAGCGGGGTCTGGGGCCAACGTCCTGACTTTC,CASSLAGSGANVLTF
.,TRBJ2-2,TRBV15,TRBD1,TGTGCCACCAGCAGATTACCTGGACAGGGAGGTCTCACCGGGGAGCTGTTTTTT,CATSRLPGQGGLTGELFF
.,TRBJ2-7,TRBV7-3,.,TGTGCCAGCAGCCCAAGGGACACCCCGTACGAGCAGTACTTC,CASSPRDTPYEQYF
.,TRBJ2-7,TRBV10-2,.,TGCGCCAGCAGTGACCCCGTGGTCTACGAGCAGTACTTC,CASSDPVVYEQYF
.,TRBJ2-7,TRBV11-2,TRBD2,TGTGCCAGCAGCTTAAGAGGCGTACTAGCGGGAGTGCCCTACGAGCAGTACTTC,CASSLRGVLAGVPYEQYF
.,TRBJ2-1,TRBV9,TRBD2,TGTGCCAGCAGCGTAGGACTAGCGGGCTCCTACAATGAGCAGTTCTTC,CASSVGLAGSYNEQFF
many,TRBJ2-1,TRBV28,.,TGCGCCAGCAGCTTAACCTACAATGAGCAGTTCTTC,CASSLTYNEQFF
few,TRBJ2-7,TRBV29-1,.,TGCAGCGTTGAAGTTGCGTCCTACGAGCAGTACTTC,CSVEVASYEQYF
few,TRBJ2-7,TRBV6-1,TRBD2,TGTGCCAGCAGAGCCGGGACTAGCGGCATCTACGAGCAGTACTTC,CASRAGTSGIYEQYF
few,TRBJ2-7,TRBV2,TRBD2,TGTGCCAGCAGAAGACTAGCGGGAGGGACCTACGAGCAGTACTTC,CASRRLAGGTYEQYF
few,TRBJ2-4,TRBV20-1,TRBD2,TGCAGTGCTAGACGACTAGCGAGGGACATTCAGTACTTC,CSARRLARDIQYF
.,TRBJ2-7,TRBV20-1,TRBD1,TGCAGTGCACCCGGGACAGGGCTGTACGAGCAGTACTTC,CSAPGTGLYEQYF
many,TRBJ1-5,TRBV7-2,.,TGTGCCAGCAGCTTCCCGGCTCAGCCCCAGCATTTT,CASSFPAQPQHF
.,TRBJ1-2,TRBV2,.,TGTGCCAGCACCAGGGAGGGCTCTACTAACTATGGCTACACCTTC,CASTREGSTNYGYTF
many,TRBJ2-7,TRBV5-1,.,TGCGCCAGCAGCTTGGAGGTGGGAGTCCACGAGCAGTACTTC,CASSLEVGVHEQYF
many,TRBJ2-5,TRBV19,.,TGTGCCAGCGCTAGAGGGCGTGAGACCCAGTACTTC,CASARGRETQYF
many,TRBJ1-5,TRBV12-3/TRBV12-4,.,TGTGCCAGCAGTTTCGGACAAACGAATCAGCCCCAGCATTTT,CASSFGQTNQPQHF
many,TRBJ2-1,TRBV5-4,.,TGTGCCAGCAGCTTGGCCGGTCGGGGGTATGAGCAGTTCTTC,CASSLAGRGYEQFF
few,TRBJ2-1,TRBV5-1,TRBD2,TGCGCCAGCAGCGTCAGCGGGAGTCCAGGCAATGAGCAGTTCTTC,CASSVSGSPGNEQFF
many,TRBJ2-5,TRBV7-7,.,TGTGCCAGCAGCTCCTCTGAGGTTCAAGAGACCCAGTACTTC,CASSSSEVQETQYF